This TCR beta chain was sequenced for a study of early T cells in non-severe SARS-CoV-2 infection. About the study: Unpaired chains resulted from sequencing bulk RNA of unsorted whole blood.

CDR3 size: 14 residues. Trimming removed 3 bases at V and 1 base at J, with 8 bases between. Germline CDR1 is SGHRS and CDR2 is YFSETQ. Unique molecular identifiers (one per individual cDNA molecule) were attached. TCRdb re-called the 5' RACE reads with MiXCR, one entry per CDR3 protein. This table holds approximately 60,000 distinct CDR3 sequences, almost 9% found once. The sequences come from whole blood, collected at baseline. The clonotype originates from an adult who was a healthcare worker with PCR-confirmed SARS-CoV-2 infection or an uninfected control (not recorded which). The rearrangement joins TRBV5-1 to TRBJ2-1; D perhaps matches TRBD2 (6 bases). Here the CDR3 reads CASSWEASYNEQFF. CDR3 nucleotides: TGCGCCAGCAGCTGGGAGGCGTCCTACAATGAGCAGTTCTTC.